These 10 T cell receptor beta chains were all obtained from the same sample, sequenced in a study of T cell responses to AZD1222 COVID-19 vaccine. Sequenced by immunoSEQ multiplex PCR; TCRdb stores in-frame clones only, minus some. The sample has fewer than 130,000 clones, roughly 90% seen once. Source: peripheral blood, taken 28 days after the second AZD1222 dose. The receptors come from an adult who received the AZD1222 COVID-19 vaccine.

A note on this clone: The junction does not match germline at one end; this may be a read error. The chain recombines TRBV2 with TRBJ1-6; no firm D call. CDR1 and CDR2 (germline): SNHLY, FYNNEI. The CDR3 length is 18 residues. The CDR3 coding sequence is TGTGCCAGCAGTGAGGCAGCGGTCGCCGCGGGTAACAATTCACTCCTCCACTTT. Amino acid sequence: CASSEAAVAAGNNSLLHF.

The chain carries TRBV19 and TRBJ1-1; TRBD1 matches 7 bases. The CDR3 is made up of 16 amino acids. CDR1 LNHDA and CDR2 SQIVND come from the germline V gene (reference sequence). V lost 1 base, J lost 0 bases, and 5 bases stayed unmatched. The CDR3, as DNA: TGTGCCAGTAGTATAGGGGGACAGTGGGTGAACACTGAAGCTTTCTTT. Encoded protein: CASSIGGQWVNTEAFF.

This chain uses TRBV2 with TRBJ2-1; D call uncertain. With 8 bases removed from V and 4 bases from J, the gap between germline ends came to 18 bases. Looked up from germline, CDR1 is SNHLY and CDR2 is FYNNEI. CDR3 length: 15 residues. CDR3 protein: CASDPRGARYNEQFF. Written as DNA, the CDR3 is TGTGCCAGCGACCCCCGCGGAGCGAGATACAATGAGCAGTTCTTC.

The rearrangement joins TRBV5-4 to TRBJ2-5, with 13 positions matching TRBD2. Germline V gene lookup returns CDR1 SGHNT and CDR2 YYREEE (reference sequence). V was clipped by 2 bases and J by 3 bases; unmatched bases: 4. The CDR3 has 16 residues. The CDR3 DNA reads TGTGCCAGCAGCTTAACTAGCGGGAGGGCCGAAGAGACCCAGTACTTC. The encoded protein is CASSLTSGRAEETQYF. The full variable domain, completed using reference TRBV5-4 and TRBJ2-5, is ETGVTQSPTHLIKTRGQQVTLRCSSQSGHNTVSWYQQALGQGPQFIFQYYREEENGRGNFPPRFSGLQFPNYSSELNVNALELDDSALYLCASSLTSGRAEETQYFGPGTRLLVL.

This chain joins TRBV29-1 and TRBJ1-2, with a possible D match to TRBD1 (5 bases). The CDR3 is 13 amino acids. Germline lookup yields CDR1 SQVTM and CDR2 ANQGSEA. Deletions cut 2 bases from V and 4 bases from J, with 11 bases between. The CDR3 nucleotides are TGCAGCGTTGAATCCAGGGTGGGCTATGGCTACACCTTC. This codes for CSVESRVGYGYTF. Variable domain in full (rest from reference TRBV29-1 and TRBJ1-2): SAVISQKPSRDICQRGTSLTIQCQVDSQVTMMFWYRQQPGQSLTLIATANQGSEATYESGFVIDKFPISRPNLTFSTLTVSNMSPEDSSIYLCSVESRVGYGYTFGSGTRLTVV.

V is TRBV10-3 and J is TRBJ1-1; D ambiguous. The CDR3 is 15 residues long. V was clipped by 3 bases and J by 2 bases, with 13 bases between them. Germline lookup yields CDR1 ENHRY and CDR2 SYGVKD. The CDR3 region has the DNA TGTGCCATCAGTGAAGGTGTCCTAATTAACACTGAAGCTTTCTTT. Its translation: CAISEGVLINTEAFF.

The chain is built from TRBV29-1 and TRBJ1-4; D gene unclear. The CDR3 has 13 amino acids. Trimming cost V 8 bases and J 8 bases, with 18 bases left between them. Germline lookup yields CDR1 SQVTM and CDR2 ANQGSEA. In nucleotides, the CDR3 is TGCAGCACTTGGGAGGCGGCGAGGGAAAAACTGTTTTTT. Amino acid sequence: CSTWEAAREKLFF.

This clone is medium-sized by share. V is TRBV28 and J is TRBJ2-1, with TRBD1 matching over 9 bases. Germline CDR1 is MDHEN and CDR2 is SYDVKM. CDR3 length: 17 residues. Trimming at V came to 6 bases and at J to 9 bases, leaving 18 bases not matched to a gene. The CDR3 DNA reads TGTGCCAGCAGCCCGAGATCCGGGACAGGGATCTTAGGTGAGCAGTTCTTC. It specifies CASSPRSGTGILGEQFF.

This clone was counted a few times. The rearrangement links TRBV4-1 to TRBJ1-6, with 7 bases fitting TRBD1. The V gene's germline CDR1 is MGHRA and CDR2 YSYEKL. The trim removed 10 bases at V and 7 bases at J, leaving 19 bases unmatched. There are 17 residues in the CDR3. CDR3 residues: CATSTKRAGGDNSPLHF. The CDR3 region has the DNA TGCGCCACTTCCACAAAGAGGGCAGGGGGGGACAATTCACCCCTCCACTTT.

The CDR3 region is CASSLGDRYGYTF. The CDR3 DNA sequence: TGTGCCAGCAGCTTAGGGGATCGGTATGGCTACACCTTC. The rearrangement links TRBV7-9 to TRBJ1-2; D gene ambiguous. The germline CDR1 and CDR2 sequences are SEHNR and FQNEAQ (reference sequence). Trimming took off 1 base at V and 5 bases at J, with 8 bases between the two ends. The CDR3 consists of 13 residues.